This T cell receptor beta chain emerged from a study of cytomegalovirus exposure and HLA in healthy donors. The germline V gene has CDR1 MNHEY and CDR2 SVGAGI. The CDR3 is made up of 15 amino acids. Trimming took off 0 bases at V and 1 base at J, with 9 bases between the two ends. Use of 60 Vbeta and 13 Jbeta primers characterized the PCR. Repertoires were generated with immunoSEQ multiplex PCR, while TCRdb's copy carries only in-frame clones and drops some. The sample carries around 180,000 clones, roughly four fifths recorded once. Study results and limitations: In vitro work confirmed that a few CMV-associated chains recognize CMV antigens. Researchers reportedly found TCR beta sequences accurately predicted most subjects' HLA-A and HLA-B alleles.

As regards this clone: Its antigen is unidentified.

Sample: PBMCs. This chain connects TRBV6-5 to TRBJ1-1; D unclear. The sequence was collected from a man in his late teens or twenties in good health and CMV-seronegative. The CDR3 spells CASSYSTPRNTEAFF. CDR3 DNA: TGTGCCAGCAGTTACTCGACTCCCCGGAACACTGAAGCTTTCTTT.